Shown below are 31 T cell receptor beta chains from a single sample sequenced in a study of control samples from healthy donors and cancer patients. Sequencing was performed with immunoSEQ multiplex PCR; in TCRdb, only in-frame clones are kept and a portion is missing. Of around 180,000 clones in the sample, about nine tenths were seen once. Sequenced: blood. The receptors shown here come from a woman aged 35 to 49 in good health.

The chain combines TRBV2 with TRBJ2-7; no reliable D call. Germline V CDR1 and CDR2: SNHLY, FYNNEI. V was pared by 6 bases and J by 0 bases, with 6 bases between. The CDR3 has 12 residues. The CDR3 region is CASRGGSYEQYF. CDR3 coding DNA: TGTGCCAGCAGGGGCGGCTCCTACGAGCAGTACTTC.

The chain combines TRBV5-4 with TRBJ1-2; TRBD1 might be the D (5 bases). The V gene's germline CDR1 is SGHNT and CDR2 YYREEE (reference sequence). The CDR3 contains 15 residues. The V end lost 4 bases, the J end lost 1 base, and 14 bases lay between the germline ends. The CDR3 DNA sequence: TGTGCCAGCAGCCTCGACAGTCCCTTTAACTATGGCTACACCTTC. Translating it yields CASSLDSPFNYGYTF.

The DNA of the CDR3 is TGTGCCAGCAGCTTTAAACACATCCTCCTGGAGCAGTACTTC. It encodes CASSFKHILLEQYF. The V and J genes are TRBV13 and TRBJ2-7; D gene unclear. There are 14 residues in the CDR3. The V end lost 3 bases, the J end lost 7 bases, and 16 bases lay between the germline ends. Germline lookup yields CDR1 PRHDT and CDR2 FYEKMQ (reference sequence).

V gene TRBV6-1 combines with J gene TRBJ2-1; D is possibly TRBD2 (7 bases). The CDR3 covers 17 residues. V lost 2 bases, J lost 5 bases, and 19 bases lay in between. Germline CDR1 reads MNHNS; CDR2 reads SASEGT. The DNA of the CDR3 is TGTGCCAGCAGTGAATCCCGGAGGGGGGGCTCTGACAATGAGCAGTTCTTC. It yields the protein CASSESRRGGSDNEQFF.

Only one count was recorded for this clone. The chain has TRBV28 and TRBJ2-3, with 15 bases that match TRBD2. After removal of 3 bases from V and 0 bases from J, the junction contained 7 bases not matched to a gene. Germline V gene lookup returns CDR1 MDHEN and CDR2 SYDVKM. This CDR3 spans 19 amino acids. This CDR3 reads CASSFGLAGGKISTDTQYF. CDR3 in DNA: TGTGCCAGCAGTTTCGGACTAGCGGGGGGGAAAATTAGCACAGATACGCAGTATTTT.

V gene TRBV27 combines with J gene TRBJ2-7; D is undetermined. The CDR3 has 12 amino acids. CDR1 MNHEY and CDR2 SMNVEV come from the germline V gene (reference sequence). The germline V and J ends were trimmed by 7 bases and 2 bases, with 9 bases remaining between them. Here the CDR3 DNA reads TGTGCCAGCAAAGACGGTGCCTACGAGCAGTACTTC. It specifies CASKDGAYEQYF.

The V gene is TRBV7-9, the J gene TRBJ1-1; 12 bases map to TRBD1. The junction had 4 bases not matched to a gene; V was cut back by 7 bases and J by 4 bases. CDR1 and CDR2 from the germline V gene are SEHNR and FQNEAQ (reference sequence). The length of the CDR3 is 14 residues. As DNA, the CDR3 is TGTGCCAGCACGGGACAGGGGGCTTTCACTGAAGCTTTCTTT. Amino acids: CASTGQGAFTEAFF.

The chain joins TRBV2 to TRBJ2-2, with TRBD2 as a possible D gene (5 bases). Germline lookup yields CDR1 SNHLY and CDR2 FYNNEI. The CDR3 loop spans 14 amino acids. The V and J ends lost 6 bases and 4 bases respectively, with 12 bases between them. The CDR3 spells CASRTGFGTGELFF. The CDR3 DNA reads TGTGCCAGCAGAACGGGGTTTGGCACCGGGGAGCTGTTTTTT.

This chain connects TRBV7-2 to TRBJ1-1; D perhaps matches TRBD1 (6 bases). Germline V lookup: CDR1 SGHTA, CDR2 FQGNSA. V lost 5 bases, J lost 4 bases, and 14 bases lay in between. The CDR3 is made up of 14 amino acids. CDR3 protein: CASSIGQRGTEAFF. The CDR3 nucleotides are TGTGCCAGCAGCATCGGACAGCGGGGCACTGAAGCTTTCTTT.

The V gene is TRBV6-5, the J gene TRBJ1-2; D is unresolved. This CDR3 has 14 residues. In germline, CDR1 is MNHEY, CDR2 SVGAGI. Trimming cost V 7 bases and J 4 bases, with 16 bases left between them. CDR3 in amino acids: CASNMIQRTYGYTF. DNA of the CDR3: TGTGCCAGCAATATGATCCAGAGAACCTATGGCTACACCTTC.

This clone appeared a single time. This chain links TRBV5-1 with TRBJ2-1, with D perhaps matching TRBD1 (6 bases). Trimming pared 2 bases from V and 3 bases from J, leaving 9 bases between. This CDR3 comprises 14 residues. CDR1 and CDR2 (germline): SGHRS, YFSETQ. The CDR3 reads CASSFGQLYNEQFF. The CDR3 nucleotides are TGCGCCAGCAGCTTCGGACAGCTCTACAATGAGCAGTTCTTC.

The chain joins TRBV11-2 to TRBJ2-5; 13 nucleotides match TRBD2. The CDR3 loop spans 18 amino acids. Germline V gene sequence: CDR1 SGHAT, CDR2 FQNNGV. Unmatched junction bases numbered 7, after V lost 1 base and J lost 2 bases. CDR3 sequence reads: CASSLGTSGGRIQETQYF. CDR3 bases: TGTGCCAGCAGCTTAGGGACTAGCGGGGGAAGAATTCAAGAGACCCAGTACTTC.

The chain combines TRBV13 with TRBJ1-2; D ambiguous. Germline V lookup: CDR1 PRHDT, CDR2 FYEKMQ (reference sequence). Trimming cost V 5 bases and J 4 bases, with 8 bases left between them. The CDR3 has 12 amino acids. The CDR3 nucleotides read TGTGCCAGCAGCCCTAGTGGCTATGGCTACACCTTC. Translation gives CASSPSGYGYTF. The variable domain in full, completed from reference TRBV13 and TRBJ1-2, reads AAGVIQSPRHLIKEKRETATLKCYPIPRHDTVYWYQQGPGQDPQFLISFYEKMQSDKGSIPDRFSAQQFSDYHSELNMSSLELGDSALYFCASSPSGYGYTFGSGTRLTVV.

Regarding this clone: This sample also contains other DNA sequences that code for the same CDR3. The chain joins TRBV20-1 to TRBJ2-7; 7 nucleotides line up with TRBD1. The CDR3 is 11 residues long. V trimming: 7 bases; J trimming: 3 bases; junction bases outside the gene matches: 3. Germline CDR1 DFQATT, CDR2 SNEGSKA (reference sequence). The CDR3 nucleotides are TGCAGTGTCCGACAGGGCTACGAGCAGTACTTC. Translating gives CSVRQGYEQYF.

CDR3 amino acids: CASSRGPQYGYTF. The CDR3, as DNA: TGTGCCAGCAGCCGAGGGCCCCAGTATGGCTACACCTTC. V and J are TRBV11-2 and TRBJ1-2; D gene ambiguous. The CDR3 runs 13 residues. Germline V CDR1 and CDR2: SGHAT, FQNNGV. V was clipped by 5 bases and J by 5 bases, with 12 bases between them.

The genes are TRBV19 and TRBJ2-7, with D possibly matching TRBD1 (6 bases). CDR1 is LNHDA and CDR2 is SQIVND in the germline V gene (reference sequence). The CDR3 extends over 15 amino acids. With 9 bases removed from V and 3 bases from J, the gap between germline ends came to 21 bases. The CDR3 loop reads CARRKTGKDDYEQYF. As DNA, the CDR3 is TGTGCCAGGCGGAAAACAGGGAAGGATGACTACGAGCAGTACTTC.

This chain links TRBV27 with TRBJ2-7; 8 bases match TRBD1. This CDR3 contains 17 residues. With 0 bases clipped from V and 1 base from J, the junction kept 8 bases outside the gene matches. From germline, CDR1 is MNHEY and CDR2 SMNVEV (reference sequence). The CDR3 sequence: CASSLSSPRTGSYEQYF. CDR3 coding DNA: TGTGCCAGCAGTTTATCCTCACCTCGGACAGGGTCCTACGAGCAGTACTTC.

This chain uses TRBV7-8 with TRBJ1-1, with a possible D match to TRBD1 (5 bases). Germline assignment: CDR1 SGHVS and CDR2 FQNEAQ. Trimming took 1 base from V and 10 from J, leaving 19 bases between them. The CDR3 covers 15 residues. The CDR3 DNA sequence: TGTGCCAGCAGCTTAGTAGGGACCTCTCTTCTGACAGCTTTCTTT. Protein product: CASSLVGTSLLTAFF.

The chain links TRBV5-4 to TRBJ1-1; possibly TRBD1 for D (5 bases). Germline CDR1 SGHNT, CDR2 YYREEE (reference sequence). The CDR3 runs 15 residues. V was clipped by 4 bases and J by 7 bases, with 20 bases between them. CDR3 protein: CASSPRVAGHDEAFF. The CDR3 DNA follows: TGTGCCAGCAGCCCGAGAGTCGCAGGGCACGATGAAGCTTTCTTT.

The chain employs TRBV5-1 and TRBJ2-7, with 11 bases matching TRBD1. The J segment lost 5 bases and the V segment lost 4 bases, leaving 5 bases of the junction unmatched. The CDR3 consists of 14 residues. CDR1 is SGHRS and CDR2 is YFSETQ in the germline V gene. The CDR3 nucleotides read TGCGCCAGCAGCGACGGACAGGGGGCCGACGAGCAGTACTTC. Translation: CASSDGQGADEQYF.

The chain links TRBV28 to TRBJ1-4; D is undetermined. Germline V CDR1 and CDR2: MDHEN, SYDVKM. The ends were cut back, 2 bases at V and 3 bases at J, with 10 bases in the middle. This CDR3 has 15 residues. Written as DNA, the CDR3 is TGTGCCAGCAGTTTACGGGGTACTGCTAATGAAAAACTGTTTTTT. Encoded protein: CASSLRGTANEKLFF.

V gene TRBV12-5 combines with J gene TRBJ1-1; TRBD1 agrees at 9 bases. CDR1 LGHNT and CDR2 FRNRAP come from the germline V gene. The CDR3 runs 17 residues. V lost 7 bases, J lost 4 bases, and 16 bases stayed unmatched. The CDR3 sequence: CASALQGAEGDVTEAFF. Here the CDR3 DNA reads TGTGCTAGTGCCCTACAGGGGGCGGAGGGGGATGTCACTGAAGCTTTCTTT.

The chain uses TRBV7-7 and TRBJ2-5, with D possibly TRBD2 on 6 matching bases. This CDR3 has 16 residues. The germline gives CDR1 SSHAT, CDR2 FNYEAQ (reference sequence). V lost 5 bases and J 5 bases, leaving 21 bases between the germline ends. The CDR3 bases are TGTGCCAGCAGCCGAAATGGTCTGACTAGTACGGAGACCCAGTACTTC. It codes for CASSRNGLTSTETQYF.

The chain combines TRBV7-8 with TRBJ2-2; no firm D call. Trimming removed 1 base at V and 7 bases at J, with 7 bases between. This CDR3 comprises 13 residues. In germline, CDR1 is SGHVS, CDR2 FQNEAQ. The CDR3 coding sequence is TGTGCCAGCAGCTTAGACTATGACGGGGAGCTGTTTTTT. Residues: CASSLDYDGELFF.

V gene TRBV27 combines with J gene TRBJ2-2; TRBD2 matches 10 bases. Germline CDR1 and CDR2: MNHEY and SMNVEV (reference sequence). With 7 bases clipped from V and 6 bases from J, the junction kept 11 bases outside the gene matches. This CDR3 contains 16 residues. CDR3 sequence: CASTILAGNYPGELFF. In DNA form, the CDR3 reads TGTGCCAGCACAATACTAGCGGGGAATTACCCCGGGGAGCTGTTTTTT.

V usage is TRBV5-4 and J usage is TRBJ2-7; weak D call: TRBD2 (6 bases). The CDR3 sequence is 15 residues long. V was trimmed by 0 bases and J by 4 bases, leaving 14 bases between them. Germline lookup yields CDR1 SGHNT and CDR2 YYREEE (reference sequence). CDR3 in amino acids: CASSLGWTGEYEQYF. The CDR3 DNA is TGTGCCAGCAGCTTGGGGTGGACGGGAGAGTACGAGCAGTACTTC.

This chain joins TRBV5-1 and TRBJ2-7; D uncertain. CDR1 and CDR2 from the germline V gene are SGHRS and YFSETQ. This CDR3 has 12 residues. V was pared by 1 base and J by 2 bases, with 4 bases between. The CDR3 reads CASSLSPYEQYF. The CDR3, as DNA: TGCGCCAGCAGCTTGTCACCCTACGAGCAGTACTTC.

This chain links TRBV20-1 with TRBJ1-2; D is unclear. The V end was cut by 5 bases, the J end by 4 bases, with 8 bases between. This CDR3 is built from 11 residues. CDR1 DFQATT and CDR2 SNEGSKA come from the germline V gene (reference sequence). The CDR3 region is CSAQDGYGYTF. The CDR3 nucleotides read TGCAGTGCTCAGGACGGCTATGGCTACACCTTC.

J is TRBJ1-2 and V is TRBV5-1; 10 positions agree with TRBD1. The CDR3 runs to 14 residues. The trim removed 3 bases at V and 3 bases at J, leaving 2 bases unmatched. Germline V gives CDR1 SGHRS, CDR2 YFSETQ. The CDR3 nucleotides are TGCGCCAGCAGCTCCGGACAGGGGGACTATGGCTACACCTTC. Its protein is CASSSGQGDYGYTF.

The J gene is TRBJ1-2, the V gene TRBV7-2, with D unclear. The V and J ends lost 2 bases and 13 bases respectively, with 23 bases between them. This CDR3 spans 15 amino acids. Germline assignment: CDR1 SGHTA and CDR2 FQGNSA. The CDR3 sequence: CASSLSQAQTPAGTF. CDR3 bases: TGTGCCAGCAGCTTATCCCAGGCCCAAACTCCGGCGGGCACCTTC. Using reference TRBV7-2 and TRBJ1-2 for the parts outside the CDR3, the full variable domain is GAGVSQSPSNKVTEKGKDVELRCDPISGHTALYWYRQSLGQGLEFLIYFQGNSAPDKSGLPSDRFSAERTGGSVSTLTIQRTQQEDSAVYLCASSLSQAQTPAGTFGSGTRLTVV.

Here the CDR3 reads CASSLPGDEKLFF. CDR3 DNA sequence: TGCGCCAGCAGCTTGCCCGGGGATGAAAAACTGTTTTTT. The chain is built from TRBV5-1 and TRBJ1-4; D is unclear. The V gene lost 1 base and the J gene lost 6 bases, with 7 bases spanning the gap. The CDR3 totals 13 residues. CDR1 is SGHRS, CDR2 YFSETQ, per germline.